Ten or more counts support the clone carrying this TCR beta chain. The CDR3 contains 14 residues. Germline CDR1 reads MNHEY; CDR2 reads SVGAGI. V was clipped by 0 bases and J by 9 bases, with 12 bases between them. TCRdb recomputed calls from the reads with MiXCR, one row per CDR3 protein. The repertoire holds some 300,000 distinct CDR3 sequences, around 9.6% seen once, with approximately 2.3% in the top ten. These data belong to a study of T cell repertoires in cytomegalovirus infection. Study at large: It can be stated that public TCR beta signatures indicated CMV infection as well as a matching HLA type.

Sequences were obtained from PBMCs. V gene TRBV6-5 combines with J gene TRBJ2-1; TRBD2 is a possible D gene (5 bases). The sequence derives from a human donor in good health (CMV status not recorded). Some clones in this sample may be carry-over from other donors' samples. For the CDR3, the DNA is TGTGCCAGCAGTTACTCGAATTCCCGGGGTGAGCAGTTCTTC. Translating it yields CASSYSNSRGEQFF.